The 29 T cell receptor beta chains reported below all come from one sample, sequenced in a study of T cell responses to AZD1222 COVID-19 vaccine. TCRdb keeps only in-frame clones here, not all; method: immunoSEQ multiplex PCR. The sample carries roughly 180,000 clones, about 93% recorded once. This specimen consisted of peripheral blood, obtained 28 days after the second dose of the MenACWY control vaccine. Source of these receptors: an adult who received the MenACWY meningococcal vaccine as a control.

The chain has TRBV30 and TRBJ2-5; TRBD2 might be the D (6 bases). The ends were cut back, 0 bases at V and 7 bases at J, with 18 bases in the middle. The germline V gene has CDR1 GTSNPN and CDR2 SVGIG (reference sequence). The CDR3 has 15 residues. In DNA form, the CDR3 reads TGTGCCTGGAGTGTACTCAGCGGGTTAACGGGGACCCAGTACTTC. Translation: CAWSVLSGLTGTQYF.

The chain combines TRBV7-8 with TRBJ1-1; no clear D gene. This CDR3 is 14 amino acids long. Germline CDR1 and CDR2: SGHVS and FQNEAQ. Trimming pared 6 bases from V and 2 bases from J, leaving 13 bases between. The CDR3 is CASRGRGRNTEAFF. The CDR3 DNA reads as TGTGCCAGCAGAGGACGCGGACGAAACACTGAAGCTTTCTTT.

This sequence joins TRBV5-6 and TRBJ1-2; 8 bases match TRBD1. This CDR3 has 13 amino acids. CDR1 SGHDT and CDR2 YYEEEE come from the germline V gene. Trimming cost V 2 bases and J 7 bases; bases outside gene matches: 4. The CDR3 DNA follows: TGTGCCAGCAGCTTACAGGGGGGCGGTGGCTACACCTTC. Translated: CASSLQGGGGYTF.

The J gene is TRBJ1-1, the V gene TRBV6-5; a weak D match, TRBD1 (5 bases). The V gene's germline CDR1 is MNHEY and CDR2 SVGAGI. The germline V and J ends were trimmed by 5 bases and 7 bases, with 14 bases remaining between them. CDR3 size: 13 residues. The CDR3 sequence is CASSRLRGYEAFF. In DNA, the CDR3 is TGTGCCAGCAGTCGCCTACGGGGGTATGAAGCTTTCTTT.

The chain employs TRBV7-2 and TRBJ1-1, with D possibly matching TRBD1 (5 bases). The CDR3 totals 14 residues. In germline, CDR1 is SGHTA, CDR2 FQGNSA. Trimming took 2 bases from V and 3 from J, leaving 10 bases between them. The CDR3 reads CASSLRQPDTEAFF. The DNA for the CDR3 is TGTGCCAGCAGCTTAAGACAGCCCGACACTGAAGCTTTCTTT.

This CDR3 is CASSPDGASGNTIYF. Written as DNA, the CDR3 is TGTGCCAGCTCACCCGACGGGGCCTCTGGAAACACCATATATTTT. The chain joins TRBV18 to TRBJ1-3; D is perhaps TRBD1 (5 bases). This CDR3 has 15 amino acids. Trimming pared 3 bases from V and 0 bases from J, leaving 9 bases between. Germline assignment: CDR1 KGHSH and CDR2 LQKENI.

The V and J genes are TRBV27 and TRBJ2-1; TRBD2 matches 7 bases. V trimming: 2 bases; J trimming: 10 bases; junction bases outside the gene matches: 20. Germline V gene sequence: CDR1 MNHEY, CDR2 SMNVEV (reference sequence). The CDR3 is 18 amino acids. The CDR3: CASSLLSGVAGSAGEQFF. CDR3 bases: TGTGCCAGCAGTTTACTCTCCGGGGTAGCGGGCTCCGCAGGGGAGCAGTTCTTC.

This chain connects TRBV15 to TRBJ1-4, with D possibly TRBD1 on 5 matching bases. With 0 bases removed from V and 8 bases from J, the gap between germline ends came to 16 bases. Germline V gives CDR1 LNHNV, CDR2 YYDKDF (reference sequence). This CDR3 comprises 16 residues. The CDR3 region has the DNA TGTGCCACCAGCAGAGATAGGGGCAGCGTCGGGGAAAAACTGTTTTTT. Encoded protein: CATSRDRGSVGEKLFF.

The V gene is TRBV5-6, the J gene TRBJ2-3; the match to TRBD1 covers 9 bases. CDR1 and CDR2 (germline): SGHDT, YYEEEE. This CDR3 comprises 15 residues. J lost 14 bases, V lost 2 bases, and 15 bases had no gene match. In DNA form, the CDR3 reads TGTGCCAGCAGCTTCGGGGGCCGGGACAGGGAATTTTTGTATTTT. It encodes CASSFGGRDREFLYF.

CDR3 nucleotide sequence: TGTGCCAGCAGCTACAGGGGAGGCACCGGGGAGCTGTTTTTT. Translating gives CASSYRGGTGELFF. The V and J genes are TRBV3-1 (or the pseudogene TRBV3-2) and TRBJ2-2, with a possible D match to TRBD1 (7 bases). Trimming removed 5 bases from V and 4 bases from J, with 11 bases in between. The CDR3 consists of 14 residues. CDR1 and CDR2 (germline): LGHDT, YNNKEL (reference sequence).

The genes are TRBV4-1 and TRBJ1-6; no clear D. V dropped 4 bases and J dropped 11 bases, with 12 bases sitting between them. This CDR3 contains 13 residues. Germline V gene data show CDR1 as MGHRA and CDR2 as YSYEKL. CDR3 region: CASSPPSTPPLHF. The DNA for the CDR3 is TGCGCCAGCAGCCCCCCTTCTACGCCACCCCTCCACTTT.

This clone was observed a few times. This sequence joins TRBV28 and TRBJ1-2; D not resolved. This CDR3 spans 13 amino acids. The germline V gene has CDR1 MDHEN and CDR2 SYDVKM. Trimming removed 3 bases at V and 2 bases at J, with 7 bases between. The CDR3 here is CASSLDGNYGYTF. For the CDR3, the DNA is TGTGCCAGCAGTTTGGACGGAAACTATGGCTACACCTTC.

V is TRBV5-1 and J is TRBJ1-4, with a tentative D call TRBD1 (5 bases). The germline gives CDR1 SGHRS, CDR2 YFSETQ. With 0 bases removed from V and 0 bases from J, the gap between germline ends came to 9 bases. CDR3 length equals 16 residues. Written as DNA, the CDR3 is TGCGCCAGCAGCTTGGGGGGCAGTGCAACTAATGAAAAACTGTTTTTT. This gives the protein CASSLGGSATNEKLFF.

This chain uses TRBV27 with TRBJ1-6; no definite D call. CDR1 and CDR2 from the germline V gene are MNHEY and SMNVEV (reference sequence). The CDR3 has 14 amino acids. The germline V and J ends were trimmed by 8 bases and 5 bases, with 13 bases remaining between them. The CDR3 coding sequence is TGTGCCAGCGGCCCCAGATACAATAATTCACCCCTCCACTTT. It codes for CASGPRYNNSPLHF.

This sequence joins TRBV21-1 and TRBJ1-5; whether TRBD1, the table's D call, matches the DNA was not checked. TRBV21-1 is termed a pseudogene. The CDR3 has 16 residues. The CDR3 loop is CASSTRTGEPDQPQHF. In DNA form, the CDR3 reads TGTGCCAGCAGCACGAGGACAGGGGAGCCTGATCAGCCCCAGCATTTT.

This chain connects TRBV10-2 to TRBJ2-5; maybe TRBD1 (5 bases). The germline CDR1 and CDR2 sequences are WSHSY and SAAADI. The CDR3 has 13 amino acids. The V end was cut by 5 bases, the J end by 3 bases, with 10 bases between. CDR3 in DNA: TGCGCCAGCAGTTTTTTGACAGAAGAGACCCAGTACTTC. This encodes CASSFLTEETQYF.

The CDR3, as DNA: TGTGCCTCAGTAATGGGCGAGTACTCTGGAAACACCATATATTTT. This sequence encodes CASVMGEYSGNTIYF. This sequence joins TRBV30 and TRBJ1-3, with D hard to call. Germline-derived CDR1 and CDR2 are GTSNPN and SVGIG (reference sequence). This CDR3 is 15 amino acids long. Trimming stripped 7 bases from V and 0 bases from J, with 16 bases between.

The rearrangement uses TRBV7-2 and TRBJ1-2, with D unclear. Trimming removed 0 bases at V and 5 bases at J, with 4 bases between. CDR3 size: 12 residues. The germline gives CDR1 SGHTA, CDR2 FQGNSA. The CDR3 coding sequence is TGTGCCAGCAGCTTAGCAGGGTATGGCTACACCTTC. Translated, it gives CASSLAGYGYTF. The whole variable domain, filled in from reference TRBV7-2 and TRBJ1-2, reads GAGVSQSPSNKVTEKGKDVELRCDPISGHTALYWYRQSLGQGLEFLIYFQGNSAPDKSGLPSDRFSAERTGGSVSTLTIQRTQQEDSAVYLCASSLAGYGYTFGSGTRLTVV.

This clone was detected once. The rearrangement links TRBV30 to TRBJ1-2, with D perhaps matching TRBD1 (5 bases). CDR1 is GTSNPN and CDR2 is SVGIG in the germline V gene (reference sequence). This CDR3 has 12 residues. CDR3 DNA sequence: TGTGCTTGTACGGGGCTTGACTATGGCTACACCTTC. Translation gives CACTGLDYGYTF.

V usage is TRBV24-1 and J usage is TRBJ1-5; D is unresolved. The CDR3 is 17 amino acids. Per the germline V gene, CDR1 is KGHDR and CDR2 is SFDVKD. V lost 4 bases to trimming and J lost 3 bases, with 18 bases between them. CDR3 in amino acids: CATSDSGGVGHNQPQHF. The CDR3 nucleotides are TGTGCCACCAGTGACTCGGGCGGTGTGGGTCACAATCAGCCCCAGCATTTT.

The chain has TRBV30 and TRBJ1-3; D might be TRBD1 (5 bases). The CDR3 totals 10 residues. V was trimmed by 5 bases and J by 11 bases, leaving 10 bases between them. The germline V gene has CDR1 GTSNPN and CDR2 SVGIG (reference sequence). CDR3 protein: CAWGDGPIYF. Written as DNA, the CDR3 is TGTGCCTGGGGGGACGGACCCATATATTTT.

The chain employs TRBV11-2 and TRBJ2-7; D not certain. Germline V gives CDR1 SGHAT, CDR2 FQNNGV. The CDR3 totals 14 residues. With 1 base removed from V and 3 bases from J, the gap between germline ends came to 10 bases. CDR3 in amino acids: CASSLAQASYEQYF. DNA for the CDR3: TGTGCCAGCAGCTTAGCTCAAGCGAGCTACGAGCAGTACTTC.

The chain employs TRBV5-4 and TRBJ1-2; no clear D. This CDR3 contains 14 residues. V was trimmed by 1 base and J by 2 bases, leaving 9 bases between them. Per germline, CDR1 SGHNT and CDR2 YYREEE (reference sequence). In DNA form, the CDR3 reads TGTGCCAGCAGCTTGAAGGGCAGGAACTATGGCTACACCTTC. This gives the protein CASSLKGRNYGYTF. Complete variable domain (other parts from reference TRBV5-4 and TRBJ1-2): ETGVTQSPTHLIKTRGQQVTLRCSSQSGHNTVSWYQQALGQGPQFIFQYYREEENGRGNFPPRFSGLQFPNYSSELNVNALELDDSALYLCASSLKGRNYGYTFGSGTRLTVV.

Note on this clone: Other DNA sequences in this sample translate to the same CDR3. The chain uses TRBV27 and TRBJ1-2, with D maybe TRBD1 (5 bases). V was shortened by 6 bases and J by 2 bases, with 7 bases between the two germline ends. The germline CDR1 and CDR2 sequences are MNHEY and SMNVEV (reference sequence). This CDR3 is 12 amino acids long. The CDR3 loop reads CASRTVNYGYTF. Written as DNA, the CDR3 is TGTGCCAGCAGGACAGTCAACTATGGCTACACCTTC.

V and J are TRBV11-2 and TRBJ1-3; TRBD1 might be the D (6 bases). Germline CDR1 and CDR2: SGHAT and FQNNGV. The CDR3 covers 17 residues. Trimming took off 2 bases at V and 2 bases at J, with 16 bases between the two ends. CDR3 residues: CASSLLPAGATGNTIYF. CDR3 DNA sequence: TGTGCCAGCAGCTTACTTCCGGCGGGGGCCACTGGAAACACCATATATTTT.

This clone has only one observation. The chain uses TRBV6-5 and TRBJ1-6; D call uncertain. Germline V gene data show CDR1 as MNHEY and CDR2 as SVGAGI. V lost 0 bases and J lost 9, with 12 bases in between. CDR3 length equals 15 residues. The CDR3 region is CASSYSDVMASPLHF. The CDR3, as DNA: TGTGCCAGCAGTTACTCTGACGTTATGGCTTCACCCCTCCACTTT.

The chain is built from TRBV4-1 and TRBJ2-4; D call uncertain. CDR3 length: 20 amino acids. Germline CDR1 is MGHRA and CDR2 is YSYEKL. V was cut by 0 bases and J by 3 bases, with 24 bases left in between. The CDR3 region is CASSQDTTWVRPFNKNIQYF. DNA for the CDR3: TGCGCCAGCAGCCAAGACACAACCTGGGTGAGGCCTTTTAACAAAAACATTCAGTACTTC.

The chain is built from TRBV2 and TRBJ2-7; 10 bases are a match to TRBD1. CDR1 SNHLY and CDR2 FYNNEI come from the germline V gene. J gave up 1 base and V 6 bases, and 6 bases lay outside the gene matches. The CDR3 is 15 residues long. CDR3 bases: TGTGCCAGCAGCCCGGGACAGGGGATGTCCTACGAGCAGTACTTC. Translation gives CASSPGQGMSYEQYF.

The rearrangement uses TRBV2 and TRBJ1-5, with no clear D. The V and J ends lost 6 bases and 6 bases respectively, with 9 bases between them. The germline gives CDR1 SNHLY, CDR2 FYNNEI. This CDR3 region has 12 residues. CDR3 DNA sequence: TGTGCCAGCAGGGGCTCGGGTCAGCCCCAGCATTTT. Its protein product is CASRGSGQPQHF.